The 5 T cell receptor beta chains below all came from one sample that was sequenced in a study of vaccination and CD4 T cells after COVID-19. TCRdb processed the PCR reads anew with MiXCR; each CDR3 protein has one entry. The profile covers approximately 23,000 distinct CDR3 sequences, with under 65% appearing a single time and roughly 1% taken by the ten largest. The specimen was CD4+ T cells from blood, collected before SARS-CoV-2 vaccination. These receptors were taken from a human donor who had recovered from COVID-19.

The V and J genes are TRBV28 and TRBJ1-6; D gene ambiguous. The CDR3 is made up of 13 amino acids. V lost 6 bases to trimming and J lost 7 bases, with 10 bases between them. Germline CDR1 MDHEN, CDR2 SYDVKM. Here the CDR3 DNA reads TGTGCCAGCAGGAGCGAGGCCAATTCACCCCTCCACTTT. Its protein is CASRSEANSPLHF. Combining the CDR3 with reference TRBV28 and TRBJ1-6 gives the whole variable domain DVKVTQSSRYLVKRTGEKVFLECVQDMDHENMFWYRQDPGLGLRLIYFSYDVKMKEKGDIPEGYSVSREKKERFSLILESASTNQTSMYLCASRSEANSPLHFGNGTRLTVT.

The gene calls are TRBV5-1 and TRBJ1-5; 8 bases align to TRBD1. The CDR3 is 15 residues long. J was trimmed by 4 bases and V by 0 bases; bases with no gene match: 3. Germline CDR1 reads SGHRS; CDR2 reads YFSETQ. CDR3 region: CASSLDGQGNQPQHF. The CDR3 DNA reads TGCGCCAGCAGCTTGGATGGACAGGGTAATCAGCCCCAGCATTTT.

The table lists this clonotype with a count of one. Here the CDR3 reads CSAQNGTGSRSGNTIYF. For the CDR3, the DNA is TGCAGCGCCCAAAACGGAACAGGCAGCCGCTCTGGAAACACCATATATTTT. The chain links TRBV29-1 to TRBJ1-3, with D possibly matching TRBD1 (5 bases). Germline values: CDR1 SQVTM, CDR2 ANQGSEA. Deletions cut 7 bases from V and 0 bases from J, with 22 bases between. This CDR3 has 17 amino acids.

The rearrangement joins TRBV20-1 to TRBJ2-7; D may correspond to TRBD1 or TRBD2 (5 bases each). The CDR3 is 15 residues long. Trimming cost V 0 bases and J 0 bases, with 12 bases left between them. The germline CDR1 and CDR2 sequences are DFQATT and SNEGSKA (reference sequence). CDR3 sequence: CSARDRGRPSYEQYF. The CDR3 DNA is TGCAGTGCTAGAGATCGGGGCAGGCCCTCCTACGAGCAGTACTTC.

CDR3 region: CASSKGDTDTQYF. DNA of the CDR3: TGTGCCAGCAGTAAGGGTGACACAGATACGCAGTATTTT. The chain recombines TRBV6-1 with TRBJ2-3; D gene ambiguous. In germline, CDR1 is MNHNS, CDR2 SASEGT. CDR3 length: 13 amino acids. V lost 5 bases to trimming and J lost 2 bases, with 8 bases between them.